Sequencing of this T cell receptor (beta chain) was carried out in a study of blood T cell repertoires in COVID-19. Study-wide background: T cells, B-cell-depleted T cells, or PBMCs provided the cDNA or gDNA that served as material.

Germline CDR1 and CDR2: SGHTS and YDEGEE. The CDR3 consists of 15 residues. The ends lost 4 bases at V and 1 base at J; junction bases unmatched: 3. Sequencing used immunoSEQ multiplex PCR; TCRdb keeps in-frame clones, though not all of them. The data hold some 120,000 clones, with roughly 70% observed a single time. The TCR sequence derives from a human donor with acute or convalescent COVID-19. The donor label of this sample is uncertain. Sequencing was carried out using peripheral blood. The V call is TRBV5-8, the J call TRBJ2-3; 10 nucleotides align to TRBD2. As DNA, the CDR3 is TGTGCCAGCAGCCCCGGACTAGCGGGCACAGATACGCAGTATTTT. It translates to CASSPGLAGTDTQYF.